A single sample gave rise to the 20 T cell receptor beta chains below, sequenced in a study of T-cell reconstitution after alpha-beta-depleted transplantation in children. TCRbeta library preparation incorporated unique molecular identifiers. TCRdb reprocessed the PCR reads with MiXCR, giving one entry per CDR3 protein. The data contain a few hundred thousand distinct CDR3 sequences, around 17% of them singletons. The sample in question was PBMCs from the stem cell graft donor, obtained from the stem cell graft. Receptor source: a human donor who donated a stem cell graft to a child with acute lymphoblastic leukemia.

This clonotype appeared a few times. The J gene is TRBJ2-1, the V gene TRBV12-3 or TRBV12-4; D call uncertain. The CDR3 is 12 residues long. V lost 6 bases and J lost 0, with 3 bases in between. The CDR3 is CASRRSYNEQFF. The CDR3 DNA is TGTGCCAGCAGGCGCTCCTACAATGAGCAGTTCTTC.

The chain joins TRBV19 to TRBJ2-1; TRBD2 aligns across 13 bases. The V segment lost 6 bases and the J segment 3 bases; nucleotides outside the gene matches: 8. The CDR3 spans 17 residues. From germline, CDR1 is LNHDA and CDR2 SQIVND (reference sequence). DNA for the CDR3: TGTGCCAGTAGCCTAACTAGCGGGAGGGTCTTCTACAATGAGCAGTTCTTC. Translated, it gives CASSLTSGRVFYNEQFF.

On this clonotype itself: A read error may be the cause here, since a much bigger clone is one base away. The conserved closing phenylalanine or tryptophan is absent in this CDR3, likely reflecting a read error. V and J are TRBV5-1 and TRBJ1-1, with 7 bases fitting TRBD1. Trimming took 4 bases from V and 8 from J; bases not matched to a gene: 5. Germline CDR1 is SGHRS and CDR2 is YFSETQ. This CDR3 region has 12 residues. The CDR3 bases are TGCGCCAGCAGCCCCGGGACAGCCGAAGCTTTCCTT. Translated: CASSPGTAEAFL.

This clonotype has a count of ten or more. The chain carries TRBV5-1 and TRBJ2-3; 8 positions agree with TRBD2. There are 14 residues in the CDR3. Germline CDR1 and CDR2: SGHRS and YFSETQ. V trimming: 2 bases; J trimming: 4 bases; junction bases outside the gene matches: 3. CDR3 in amino acids: CASSLTGGADTQYF. The CDR3 bases are TGCGCCAGCAGCTTAACGGGAGGGGCAGATACGCAGTATTTT.

In this sample, this clonotype turned up a few times. This chain joins TRBV15 and TRBJ2-2, with D unclear. The CDR3 spans 12 residues. V gave up 5 bases and J gave up 6 bases, with 7 bases separating them. Germline CDR1 LNHNV, CDR2 YYDKDF (reference sequence). CDR3 DNA sequence: TGTGCCACCAGCCTCATACCCGGGGAGCTGTTTTTT. Encoded protein: CATSLIPGELFF.

The chain links TRBV5-5 to TRBJ2-3, with 7 bases that match TRBD1. Losses at the gene ends were 4 bases for V and 7 bases for J; bases not matched to a gene: 15. The CDR3 covers 16 residues. Germline values: CDR1 SGHKS, CDR2 YYEKEE (reference sequence). The CDR3 loop reads CASSPETGSTYYTQYF. CDR3 in DNA: TGTGCCAGCAGCCCTGAGACAGGGTCAACCTATTATACGCAGTATTTT. Supplemented by reference TRBV5-5 and TRBJ2-3, the full variable domain reads DAGVTQSPTHLIKTRGQQVTLRCSPISGHKSVSWYQQVLGQGPQFIFQYYEKEERGRGNFPDRFSARQFPNYSSELNVNALLLGDSALYLCASSPETGSTYYTQYFGPGTRLTVL.

The chain employs TRBV7-9 and TRBJ2-3; D may match TRBD1 or TRBD2 (5 bases each). Per germline, CDR1 SEHNR and CDR2 FQNEAQ (reference sequence). CDR3 size: 17 residues. V was trimmed by 1 base and J by 2 bases, leaving 16 bases between them. Here the CDR3 DNA reads TGTGCCAGCAGCTTAGGGCCCTTCGGGACCCTCACAGATACGCAGTATTTT. Translated, it gives CASSLGPFGTLTDTQYF.

The rearrangement links TRBV10-2 to TRBJ1-6, with TRBD1 matching 11 bases. The V gene's germline CDR1 is WSHSY and CDR2 SAAADI. The V segment lost 2 bases and the J segment 8 bases; nucleotides outside the gene matches: 2. The CDR3 length is 15 residues. In nucleotides, the CDR3 is TGCGCCAGCAGTGAGAAGGGACAGGGGGATTCACCCCTCCACTTT. It is translated as CASSEKGQGDSPLHF.

This chain links TRBV27 with TRBJ1-5; D possibly corresponds to TRBD1 (6 bases). The CDR3 runs 14 residues. Between the trimmed V and J ends, which lost 7 bases and 7 bases, there was a span of 17 bases. CDR1 and CDR2 from the germline V gene are MNHEY and SMNVEV (reference sequence). The CDR3 sequence: CASILGGGSQPQHF. The CDR3 nucleotides are TGTGCCAGCATTCTGGGCGGGGGCAGCCAGCCCCAGCATTTT.

The V gene is TRBV3-1, the J gene TRBJ2-7; 10 bases map to TRBD1. The length of the CDR3 is 15 residues. Losses at the gene ends were 4 bases for V and 5 bases for J; bases not matched to a gene: 8. CDR1 is LGHDT and CDR2 is YNNKEL in the germline V gene (reference sequence). CDR3 coding DNA: TGTGCCAGCAGCCCCGGGACAGGGGTAATCGACGAGCAGTACTTC. It yields the protein CASSPGTGVIDEQYF.

The chain couples TRBV7-3 to TRBJ2-1; the D gene is possibly TRBD2 (5 bases). Germline V gene data show CDR1 as SGHTA and CDR2 as FQGTGA. This CDR3 contains 14 residues. V was cut by 5 bases and J by 4 bases, with 12 bases left in between. CDR3 DNA: TGTGCCAGCAGCCCTACGACGGGGTACAATGAGCAGTTCTTC. This sequence encodes CASSPTTGYNEQFF.

The chain couples TRBV5-1 to TRBJ2-1, with 10 bases aligning to TRBD2. The V and J ends lost 0 bases and 2 bases, in that order; junction bases with no gene match: 8. The CDR3 length is 18 residues. Germline CDR1 reads SGHRS; CDR2 reads YFSETQ. CDR3 sequence reads: CASSLALLAGEAYNEQFF. CDR3 sequence (DNA): TGCGCCAGCAGCTTGGCCCTGCTAGCGGGAGAAGCCTACAATGAGCAGTTCTTC.

This clonotype was seen more than once but under ten times. The rearrangement joins TRBV28 to TRBJ2-2, with 8 bases matching TRBD1. The V gene end was trimmed by 7 bases and the J gene end by 2 bases; junction bases not matched to a gene: 6. The CDR3 loop spans 15 amino acids. Germline CDR1 reads MDHEN; CDR2 reads SYDVKM. CDR3 sequence (DNA): TGTGCCAGCACCACCGGACAGGGTAACACCGGGGAGCTGTTTTTT. As protein: CASTTGQGNTGELFF.

The chain couples TRBV21-1 to TRBJ2-3; the D segment call TRBD1 is taken from the table without a DNA check. TRBV21-1 is noted as a pseudogene. The CDR3 has 13 residues. The CDR3 bases are TGTGCCAGGGAGGACAGGGGGTCAGATACGCAGTATTTT. It translates to CAREDRGSDTQYF.

The rearrangement links TRBV5-1 to TRBJ1-2, with a possible D match to TRBD1 (5 bases). The CDR3 loop spans 16 amino acids. Germline V gene data show CDR1 as SGHRS and CDR2 as YFSETQ. The ends were cut back, 4 bases at V and 5 bases at J, with 21 bases in the middle. DNA for the CDR3: TGCGCCAGCAGCCTAAGCGGGGACCCGGGCCTTTATGGCTACACCTTC. It encodes CASSLSGDPGLYGYTF.

This chain connects TRBV18 to TRBJ2-7; TRBD1 is a possible D gene (6 bases). Germline CDR1 is KGHSH and CDR2 is LQKENI. Trimming stripped 3 bases from V and 3 bases from J, with 12 bases between. CDR3 size: 14 residues. CDR3 DNA: TGTGCCAGCTCACCGAGGGGACACCTCTACGAGCAGTACTTC. Protein product: CASSPRGHLYEQYF.

This clonotype was counted a few times. This chain connects TRBV2 to TRBJ1-5; D remains ambiguous. Per germline, CDR1 SNHLY and CDR2 FYNNEI. The V end was cut by 3 bases, the J end by 3 bases, with 9 bases between. The CDR3 length is 14 residues. The CDR3 is CASSDLESNQPQHF. DNA of the CDR3: TGTGCCAGCAGTGATCTTGAGTCCAATCAGCCCCAGCATTTT. Filled out from reference TRBV2 and TRBJ1-5, the complete variable domain reads EPEVTQTPSHQVTQMGQEVILRCVPISNHLYFYWYRQILGQKVEFLVSFYNNEISEKSEIFDDQFSVERPDGSNFTLKIRSTKLEDSAMYFCASSDLESNQPQHFGDGTRLSIL.

This clonotype turned up a few times. The chain couples TRBV9 to TRBJ2-1; 11 bases are a match to TRBD2. The CDR3 contains 18 residues. J gave up 7 bases and V 3 bases, and 15 bases lay outside the gene matches. Per germline, CDR1 SGDLS and CDR2 YYNGEE. Here the CDR3 reads CASSAVIGSSGRINEQFF. The CDR3 coding sequence is TGTGCCAGCAGCGCCGTAATTGGTTCTAGCGGGAGGATAAATGAGCAGTTCTTC.

This clonotype was picked up a small number of times. The chain carries TRBV18 and TRBJ2-4; 7 bases are shared with TRBD1. The CDR3 covers 16 residues. The V gene's germline CDR1 is KGHSH and CDR2 LQKENI. The V gene end was trimmed by 4 bases and the J gene end by 3 bases; junction bases not matched to a gene: 9. CDR3 DNA sequence: TGTGCCAGCTCACGAAACCGGGACAGTTACAAAAACATTCAGTACTTC. This sequence encodes CASSRNRDSYKNIQYF.

In this sample, this clonotype turned up a few times. The rearrangement links TRBV5-1 to TRBJ2-1, with D maybe TRBD2 (5 bases). Germline V lookup: CDR1 SGHRS, CDR2 YFSETQ. V was clipped by 4 bases and J by 0 bases, with 17 bases between them. The CDR3 has 17 amino acids. CDR3 in amino acids: CASSQDPSGSSYNEQFF. In DNA, the CDR3 is TGCGCCAGCAGCCAAGACCCCAGCGGTAGCTCCTACAATGAGCAGTTCTTC.